The present TCR beta chain was sequenced within a study of CD8 T cells in Susac syndrome. When the RNA was reverse transcribed, random hexamers were used with an input of roughly 0.5 to 1 ug. From the immunoSEQ multiplex PCR reads, TCRdb called clonotypes with MiXCR, one entry per CDR3 protein. Of over 300,000 distinct CDR3 sequences in the sample, roughly 94% were seen once. Germline lookup yields CDR1 SEHNR and CDR2 FQNEAQ (reference sequence). This CDR3 is built from 14 residues. The junction had 7 bases not matched to a gene; V was cut back by 2 bases and J by 7 bases. This clonotype was detected only once.

The chain employs TRBV7-9 and TRBJ1-1; TRBD1 matches 7 bases. This TCR was sampled from a human donor with multiple sclerosis. Sequenced input: CD4+ T cells from PBMCs. Here the CDR3 DNA reads TGTGCCAGCAGCTTATCCGGGGACAGAGTTGAAGCTTTCTTT. Translation: CASSLSGDRVEAFF.